These 18 T cell receptor beta chains were all obtained from the same sample, sequenced in a study of PD-1 blockade in classical Hodgkin lymphoma. Time point in this sample: cycle 4 day 1 (C4D1), after more than five weeks of nivolumab. In every patient, relapse followed autologous stem cell transplantation, while exposure to brentuximab vedotin differed. The table came from immunoSEQ multiplex PCR; TCRdb's copy has only in-frame clones and leaves some out. The table includes roughly 21,000 clones, over 65% detected once. The starting material was peripheral blood mononuclear cells (PBMCs), obtained before the fourth cycle of nivolumab. The source of these receptors is a human donor with classical Hodgkin lymphoma.

J is TRBJ2-7 and V is TRBV11-2; no definite D call. Trimming pared 0 bases from V and 0 bases from J, leaving 9 bases between. The CDR3 sequence is 15 residues long. Germline V lookup: CDR1 SGHAT, CDR2 FQNNGV. CDR3 in DNA: TGTGCCAGCAGCTTAGATCTTCTGAGCTCCTACGAGCAGTACTTC. Protein sequence: CASSLDLLSSYEQYF.

The V and J genes are TRBV5-5 and TRBJ2-7; a possible D gene is TRBD1 (5 bases). The V gene lost 4 bases and the J gene lost 0 bases, with 17 bases spanning the gap. Germline V gene data show CDR1 as SGHKS and CDR2 as YYEKEE (reference sequence). The CDR3 loop spans 16 amino acids. The CDR3 protein is CASSPTGNTRSYEQYF. The CDR3 coding sequence is TGTGCCAGCAGCCCCACAGGAAATACCCGCTCCTACGAGCAGTACTTC.

This clone has just one count. The chain combines TRBV2 with TRBJ1-5, with D possibly matching TRBD1 (6 bases). The CDR3 is made up of 15 amino acids. Between the trimmed V and J ends, which lost 6 bases and 8 bases, there was a span of 20 bases. Germline loops: CDR1 SNHLY, CDR2 FYNNEI. The CDR3 coding sequence is TGTGCCAGCAGATGGGGGACAACCGGGCAGGAGCCCCAGCATTTT. The encoded protein is CASRWGTTGQEPQHF.

This clone has a single count. The chain has TRBV19 and TRBJ2-3; 11 nucleotides align to TRBD2. This CDR3 is built from 18 residues. Looked up from germline, CDR1 is LNHDA and CDR2 is SQIVND (reference sequence). The J segment lost 2 bases and the V segment lost 4 bases, leaving 11 bases of the junction unmatched. The CDR3 bases are TGTGCCAGTAGTAGGACTAGCGGGCCCTTCCCCCCCACAGATACGCAGTATTTT. Translating it yields CASSRTSGPFPPTDTQYF.

Only a few counts were recorded for this clone. The J gene is TRBJ1-1, the V gene TRBV14; D may be TRBD1 (6 bases). Germline loops: CDR1 SGHDN, CDR2 FVKESK. Trimming removed 6 bases at V and 4 bases at J, with 15 bases between. The CDR3 consists of 14 residues. The DNA for the CDR3 is TGTGCCAGCAGTTCCCCGGGACAAGGCACTGAAGCTTTCTTT. This gives the protein CASSSPGQGTEAFF.

The chain links TRBV10-3 to TRBJ2-7, with 9 bases identical to TRBD1. From germline, CDR1 is ENHRY and CDR2 SYGVKD. With 4 bases clipped from V and 6 bases from J, the junction kept 7 bases outside the gene matches. The CDR3 totals 14 residues. CDR3 sequence (DNA): TGTGCCATCAGTGGTAGACAGGGGGTGGCCGAGCAGTACTTC. Translated: CAISGRQGVAEQYF.

The chain couples TRBV6-1 to TRBJ2-7, with 9 bases that match TRBD1. Trimming removed 7 bases from V and 4 bases from J; junction bases left unmatched: 11. CDR1 is MNHNS and CDR2 is SASEGT in the germline V gene. This CDR3 spans 15 amino acids. The CDR3 is CASKKAGTGMYEQYF. For the CDR3, the DNA is TGTGCCAGCAAGAAAGCCGGGACAGGGATGTACGAGCAGTACTTC.

J is TRBJ2-5 and V is TRBV15; D possibly corresponds to TRBD1 (5 bases). CDR3 size: 15 residues. Germline V gene data show CDR1 as LNHNV and CDR2 as YYDKDF (reference sequence). With 1 base removed from V and 5 bases from J, the gap between germline ends came to 14 bases. This CDR3 is CATSRVGRVKETQYF. In DNA form, the CDR3 reads TGTGCCACCAGCAGAGTGGGCAGGGTGAAGGAGACCCAGTACTTC.

The chain recombines TRBV7-2 with TRBJ2-7; D possibly uses TRBD1 or TRBD2 (5 bases each). CDR3 size: 14 residues. The ends were cut back, 7 bases at V and 2 bases at J, with 15 bases in the middle. CDR1 and CDR2 from the germline V gene are SGHTA and FQGNSA. CDR3 DNA: TGTGCCAGCACCCCGGGGTTGGGACCCTACGAGCAGTACTTC. It yields the protein CASTPGLGPYEQYF.

This chain connects TRBV18 to TRBJ1-1; D possibly corresponds to TRBD1 (6 bases). Germline lookup yields CDR1 KGHSH and CDR2 LQKENI. Trimming took 4 bases from V and 4 from J, leaving 13 bases between them. CDR3 length: 14 residues. The CDR3 region has the DNA TGTGCCAGCTCACAGGGGGTTGGAATCACTGAAGCTTTCTTT. This codes for CASSQGVGITEAFF.

The CDR3 region is CASSPTVGQGNEKLFF. The CDR3 DNA reads TGTGCCAGCTCCCCTACCGTTGGACAGGGCAATGAAAAACTGTTTTTT. The chain has TRBV18 and TRBJ1-4, with 8 bases that match TRBD1. In germline, CDR1 is KGHSH, CDR2 LQKENI. V shed 6 bases and J 5 bases; nucleotides not matched to a gene: 11. The CDR3 has 16 residues.

This chain links TRBV4-2 with TRBJ2-3; TRBD2 matches at 10 bases. The germline V gene encodes CDR1 LGHNA and CDR2 YNFKEQ. The CDR3 covers 18 residues. J gave up 5 bases and V 1 base, and 12 bases lay outside the gene matches. The CDR3 is CASSQVSLLAGMGDTQYF. As DNA, the CDR3 is TGTGCCAGCAGCCAAGTTTCTCTACTAGCGGGAATGGGAGATACGCAGTATTTT.

The rearrangement links TRBV29-1 to TRBJ1-5; the match to TRBD1 covers 9 bases. The CDR3 has 16 residues. V shed 4 bases, J shed 3 bases, and the junction held 10 bases outside the gene matches. Per germline, CDR1 SQVTM and CDR2 ANQGSEA. CDR3 DNA sequence: TGCAGCGTTGCAGTTGCCGGGACAGGGTACAATCAGCCCCAGCATTTT. This codes for CSVAVAGTGYNQPQHF.

The V call is TRBV6-1, the J call TRBJ1-2; 8 nucleotides match TRBD1. V trimming: 1 base; J trimming: 0 bases; junction bases outside the gene matches: 4. Germline V gene data show CDR1 as MNHNS and CDR2 as SASEGT. The CDR3 is made up of 16 amino acids. For the CDR3, the DNA is TGTGCCAGCAGTGAAGAGGGACAGGTGGCTAACTATGGCTACACCTTC. This gives the protein CASSEEGQVANYGYTF.

Judged by abundance, this clone is medium-sized. V and J are TRBV11-1 and TRBJ1-2, with 8 bases fitting TRBD1. The ends lost 5 bases at V and 6 bases at J; junction bases unmatched: 11. The CDR3 totals 15 residues. CDR1 and CDR2 (germline): SGHAT, FQDESV (reference sequence). CDR3: CASSPPGQAVDGYTF. The CDR3 DNA is TGTGCCAGCAGCCCGCCGGGACAGGCTGTGGATGGCTACACCTTC.

This CDR3 is CASSLAQGAPLLNEQFF. The CDR3 nucleotides are TGTGCCAGCAGTTTAGCACAGGGTGCACCACTCTTGAATGAGCAGTTCTTC. The chain links TRBV27 to TRBJ2-1; TRBD1 might be the D (6 bases). CDR3 length: 17 amino acids. Per the germline V gene, CDR1 is MNHEY and CDR2 is SMNVEV (reference sequence). Trimming took off 2 bases at V and 7 bases at J, with 21 bases between the two ends.

This chain links TRBV19 with TRBJ2-1; either TRBD1 or TRBD2 may supply D (5 bases each). Trimming shortened V by 1 base and J by 3 bases, and 19 bases separated the two germline ends. CDR1 is LNHDA, CDR2 SQIVND, per germline (reference sequence). This CDR3 is built from 18 residues. DNA of the CDR3: TGTGCCAGTAGTATAGCCCCAGGTAAGGGGACCCGCTACAATGAGCAGTTCTTC. It codes for CASSIAPGKGTRYNEQFF.

On this clone itself: One junction end disagrees with the germline gene, perhaps due to a read error. The rearrangement joins TRBV5-1 to TRBJ1-4, with D possibly TRBD1 on 5 matching bases. The CDR3 is 15 residues long. The germline CDR1 and CDR2 sequences are SGHRS and YFSETQ. CDR3 DNA sequence: TGCGCCAACAGCTCCGACAGTTTCGGAGGTGAAAAACTGTTTTTT. Protein product: CANSSDSFGGEKLFF.